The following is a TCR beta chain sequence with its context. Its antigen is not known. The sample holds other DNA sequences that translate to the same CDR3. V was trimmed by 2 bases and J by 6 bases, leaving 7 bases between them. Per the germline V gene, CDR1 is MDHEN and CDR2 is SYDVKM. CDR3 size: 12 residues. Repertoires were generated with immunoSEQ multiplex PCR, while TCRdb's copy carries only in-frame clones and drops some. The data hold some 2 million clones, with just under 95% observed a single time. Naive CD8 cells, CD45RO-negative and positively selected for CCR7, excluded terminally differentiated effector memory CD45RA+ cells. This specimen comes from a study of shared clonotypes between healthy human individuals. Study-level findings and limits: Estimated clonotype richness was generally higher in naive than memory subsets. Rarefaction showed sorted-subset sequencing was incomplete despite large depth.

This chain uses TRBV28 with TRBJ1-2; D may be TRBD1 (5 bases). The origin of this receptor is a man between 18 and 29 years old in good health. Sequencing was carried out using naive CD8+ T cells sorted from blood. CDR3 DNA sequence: TGTGCCAGCAGTTTACGGGGGGATGGCTACACCTTC. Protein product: CASSLRGDGYTF.